Following are 3 T cell receptor beta chains from one sample sequenced in a study of post-analysis software for immune sequencing data. Regarding the study as a whole: Controls showed lower frequencies than patients for roughly 5 TRBV segments, and TRBV5-6, TRBV5-1 and TRBV20-1 were among these.

Their antigens remain unidentified. cDNA libraries for TCR beta contained unique molecular identifiers. TCRdb recomputed calls from the PCR reads with MiXCR, one row per CDR3 protein. This repertoire shows around 250,000 distinct CDR3 sequences, 30% to 45% found once; its top ten account for around 4.8%. Material: blood. These receptors all come from a girl between 10 and 17 years old with multiple sclerosis.

The rearrangement links TRBV4-1 to TRBJ2-7, with 8 bases identical to TRBD1. This CDR3 is 14 amino acids long. CDR1 MGHRA and CDR2 YSYEKL come from the germline V gene. The trim removed 3 bases at V and 3 bases at J, leaving 4 bases unmatched. The CDR3 coding sequence is TGCGCCAGCAGCCATCCAGGGGGCGTCTACGAGCAGTACTTC. This codes for CASSHPGGVYEQYF.

As to this clonotype: A much larger clone lies one base from this, so it may be a read error. The chain recombines TRBV28 with TRBJ2-5, with unresolved D. Germline lookup yields CDR1 MDHEN and CDR2 SYDVKM. This CDR3 spans 15 amino acids. The CDR3 region is CAGSSRLNGQETQYF. CDR3 sequence (DNA): TGTGCCGGCAGTTCCCGTCTGAACGGCCAAGAGACCCAGTACTTC. Full variable domain (remainder filled in from reference TRBV28 and TRBJ2-5): DVKVTQSSRYLVKRTGEKVFLECVQDMDHENMFWYRQDPGLGLRLIYFSYDVKMKEKGDIPEGYSVSREKKERFSLILESASTNQTSMYLCAGSSRLNGQETQYFGPGTRLLVL.

Comments on this clonotype: This may be a read error, as it is one base from a much larger clone. The V and J genes are TRBV20-1 and TRBJ2-5; D is undetermined. The CDR3 extends over 12 amino acids. CDR1 DFQATT and CDR2 SNEGSKA come from the germline V gene (reference sequence). CDR3 DNA: TGCAGGGCTAGAGAGAGTGGAGAGACCCAGTACTTC. This codes for CRARESGETQYF.